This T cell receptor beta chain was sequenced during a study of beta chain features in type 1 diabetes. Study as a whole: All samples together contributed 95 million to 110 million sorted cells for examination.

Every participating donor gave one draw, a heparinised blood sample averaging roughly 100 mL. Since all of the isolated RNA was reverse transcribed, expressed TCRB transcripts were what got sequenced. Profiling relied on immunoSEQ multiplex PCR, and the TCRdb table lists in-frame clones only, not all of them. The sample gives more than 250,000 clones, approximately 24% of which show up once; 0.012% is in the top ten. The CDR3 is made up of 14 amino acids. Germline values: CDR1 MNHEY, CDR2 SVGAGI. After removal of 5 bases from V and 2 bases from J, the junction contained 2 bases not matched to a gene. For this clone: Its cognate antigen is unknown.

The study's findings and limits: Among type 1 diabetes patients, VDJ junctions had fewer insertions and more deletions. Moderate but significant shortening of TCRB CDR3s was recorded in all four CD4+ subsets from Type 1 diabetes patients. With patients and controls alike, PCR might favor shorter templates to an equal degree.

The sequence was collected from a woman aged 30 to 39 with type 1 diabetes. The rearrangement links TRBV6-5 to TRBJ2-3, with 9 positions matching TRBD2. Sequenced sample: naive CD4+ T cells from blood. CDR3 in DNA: TGTGCCAGCAGTAAGGGACTAGCCACAGATACGCAGTATTTT. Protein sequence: CASSKGLATDTQYF.